The rows below give T cell receptor beta chains drawn from one sample of a study of T cell responses to AZD1222 COVID-19 vaccine. Assay: immunoSEQ multiplex PCR; the TCRdb copy retains only in-frame clones and omits some. This table has roughly 120,000 clones, 70% to 90% appearing once. The sample in question was peripheral blood, obtained on day 0 of MenACWY control vaccination. All receptors come from an adult in good health. Both conserved end residues are part of each CDR3. The order of the fields is V gene, J gene, clone size, D gene, CDR3 protein, CDR3 DNA. A D gene is named only where the DNA matches it firmly. Some rows mark clone size as missing; the rest say once, few, many or name a class of expanded clone.

TRBV27	TRBJ1-2	-	-	CASRRTGRSGNYGYTF	TGTGCCAGCAGGCGCACAGGGAGGTCTGGTAACTATGGCTACACCTTC
TRBV5-1	TRBJ2-7	-	TRBD1	CASSLAPGQGSNEQYF	TGCGCCAGCAGCTTGGCCCCGGGACAGGGGTCCAACGAGCAGTACTTC
TRBV9	TRBJ1-4	once	-	CASSVGRINEKLFF	TGTGCCAGCAGCGTCGGACGGATTAATGAAAAACTGTTTTTT
TRBV27	TRBJ1-2	-	-	CASSLTGGGSLYGYTF	TGTGCCAGCAGTCTCACCGGGGGGGGTTCCCTCTATGGCTACACCTTC
TRBV7-2	TRBJ2-5	-	TRBD2	CASSLNGGVKETQYF	TGTGCCAGCAGCCTGAACGGGGGGGTTAAAGAGACCCAGTACTTC
TRBV24-1	TRBJ2-5	-	-	CATSDWGRGSGETQYF	TGTGCCACCAGTGATTGGGGCCGGGGAAGCGGAGAGACCCAGTACTTC
TRBV19	TRBJ2-7	-	TRBD1	CASSIADRAYEQYF	TGTGCCAGTAGTATAGCGGACAGGGCCTACGAGCAGTACTTC
TRBV6-4	TRBJ1-1	-	-	CASTVPPQTDEAFF	TGTGCCAGCACCGTCCCTCCCCAGACGGATGAAGCTTTCTTT
TRBV23-1	TRBJ2-7	-	-	CASSLPGYADEQYF	TGCGCCAGCAGCCTCCCAGGGTATGCCGACGAGCAGTACTTC
TRBV7-2	TRBJ1-1	once	-	CASSSDYTEAFF	TGTGCCAGCAGCTCTGATTACACTGAAGCTTTCTTT
TRBV6-1	TRBJ1-4	-	-	CASSEAGPTGPNEKLFF	TGTGCCAGCAGTGAAGCGGGACCGACAGGCCCTAATGAAAAACTGTTTTTT
TRBV11-2	TRBJ2-3	few	TRBD1	CASSWDRGADTQYF	TGTGCCAGCAGCTGGGACAGGGGCGCAGATACGCAGTATTTT
TRBV4-1	TRBJ1-2	-	-	CASSQGQRANYGYTF	TGCGCCAGCAGCCAAGGACAGAGAGCTAACTATGGCTACACCTTC
TRBV4-2	TRBJ1-2	once	-	CASSQEIGRAGGYTF	TGTGCCAGCAGCCAAGAAATCGGCCGGGCGGGGGGCTACACCTTC
TRBV28	TRBJ1-5	-	-	CASRDSNQPQHF	TGTGCCAGCAGAGATAGCAATCAGCCCCAGCATTTT